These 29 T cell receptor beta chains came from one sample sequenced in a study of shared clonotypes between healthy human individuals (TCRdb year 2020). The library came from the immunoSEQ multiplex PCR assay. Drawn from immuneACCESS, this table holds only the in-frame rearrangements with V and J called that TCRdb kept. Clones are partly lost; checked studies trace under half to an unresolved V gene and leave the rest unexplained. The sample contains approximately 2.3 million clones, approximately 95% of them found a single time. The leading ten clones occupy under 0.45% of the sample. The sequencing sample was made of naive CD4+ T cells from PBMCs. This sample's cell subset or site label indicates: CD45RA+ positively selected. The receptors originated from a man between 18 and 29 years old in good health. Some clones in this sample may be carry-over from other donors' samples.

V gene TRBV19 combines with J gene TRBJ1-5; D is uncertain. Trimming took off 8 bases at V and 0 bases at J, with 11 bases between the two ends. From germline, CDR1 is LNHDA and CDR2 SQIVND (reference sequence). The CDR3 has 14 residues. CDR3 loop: CASRGVVSNQPQHF. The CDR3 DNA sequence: TGTGCCAGTCGTGGGGTCGTTAGCAATCAGCCCCAGCATTTT. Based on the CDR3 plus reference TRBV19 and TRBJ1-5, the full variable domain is DGGITQSPKYLFRKEGQNVTLSCEQNLNHDAMYWYRQDPGQGLRLIYYSQIVNDFQKGDIAEGYSVSREKKESFPLTVTSAQKNPTAFYLCASRGVVSNQPQHFGDGTRLSIL.

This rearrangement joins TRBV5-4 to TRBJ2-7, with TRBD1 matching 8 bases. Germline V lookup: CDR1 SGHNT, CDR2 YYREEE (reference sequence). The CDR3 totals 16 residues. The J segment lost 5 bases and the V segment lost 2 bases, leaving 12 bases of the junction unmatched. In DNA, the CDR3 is TGTGCCAGCAGCTTCGCTTGGGCGACAGGGGAGAACGAGCAGTACTTC. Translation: CASSFAWATGENEQYF.

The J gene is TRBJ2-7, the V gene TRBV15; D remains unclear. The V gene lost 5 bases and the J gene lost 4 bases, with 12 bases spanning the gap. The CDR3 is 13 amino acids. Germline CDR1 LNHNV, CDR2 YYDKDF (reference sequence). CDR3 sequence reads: CATSGGIGYEQYF. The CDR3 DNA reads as TGTGCCACCAGCGGTGGGATAGGATACGAGCAGTACTTC.

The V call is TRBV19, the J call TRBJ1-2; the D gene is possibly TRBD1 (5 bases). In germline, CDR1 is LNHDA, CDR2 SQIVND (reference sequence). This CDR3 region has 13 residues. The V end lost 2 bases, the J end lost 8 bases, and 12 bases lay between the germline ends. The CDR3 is CASSISGRGGYTF. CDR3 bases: TGTGCCAGTAGTATATCAGGAAGGGGCGGCTACACCTTC.

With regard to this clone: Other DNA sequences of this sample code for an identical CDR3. CDR3 nucleotide sequence: TGTGCCAGCAGCTTGGGGACAGGGCGCACAGATACGCAGTATTTT. It yields the protein CASSLGTGRTDTQYF. The genes are TRBV11-3 and TRBJ2-3; 9 bases agree with TRBD1. The germline V gene encodes CDR1 SGHNT and CDR2 YENEEA. The ends lost 3 bases at V and 1 base at J; junction bases unmatched: 2. This CDR3 has 15 residues.

In nucleotides, the CDR3 is TGTGCCAGCAGTGAAGCCTTGACTGGGAGCCTGGGGGGAAACACCATATATTTT. It is translated as CASSEALTGSLGGNTIYF. The chain is built from TRBV6-1 and TRBJ1-3; no reliable D call. Germline CDR1 reads MNHNS; CDR2 reads SASEGT. CDR3 length: 18 residues. The V end was cut by 0 bases, the J end by 4 bases, with 19 bases between.

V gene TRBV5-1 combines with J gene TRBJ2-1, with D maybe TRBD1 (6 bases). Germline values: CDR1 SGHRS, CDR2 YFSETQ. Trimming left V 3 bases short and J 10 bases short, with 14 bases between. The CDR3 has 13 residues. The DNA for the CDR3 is TGCGCCAGCAGCTGGACAGACTCCCACGAGCAGTTCTTC. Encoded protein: CASSWTDSHEQFF.

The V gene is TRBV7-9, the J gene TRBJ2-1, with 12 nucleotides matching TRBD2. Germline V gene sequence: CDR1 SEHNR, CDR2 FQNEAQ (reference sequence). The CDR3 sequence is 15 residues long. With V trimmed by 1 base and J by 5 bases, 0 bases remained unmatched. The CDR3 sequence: CASSLGLAGDNEQFF. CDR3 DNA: TGTGCCAGCAGCTTAGGACTAGCGGGAGACAATGAGCAGTTCTTC. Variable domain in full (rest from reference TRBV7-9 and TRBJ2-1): DTGVSQNPRHKITKRGQNVTFRCDPISEHNRLYWYRQTLGQGPEFLTYFQNEAQLEKSRLLSDRFSAERPKGSFSTLEIQRTEQGDSAMYLCASSLGLAGDNEQFFGPGTRLTVL.

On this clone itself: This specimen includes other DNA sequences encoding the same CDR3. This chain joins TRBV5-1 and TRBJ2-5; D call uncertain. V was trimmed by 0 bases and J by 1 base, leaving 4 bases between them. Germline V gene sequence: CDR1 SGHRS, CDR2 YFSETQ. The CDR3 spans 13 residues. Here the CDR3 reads CASSLATQETQYF. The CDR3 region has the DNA TGCGCCAGCAGCTTGGCAACCCAAGAGACCCAGTACTTC.

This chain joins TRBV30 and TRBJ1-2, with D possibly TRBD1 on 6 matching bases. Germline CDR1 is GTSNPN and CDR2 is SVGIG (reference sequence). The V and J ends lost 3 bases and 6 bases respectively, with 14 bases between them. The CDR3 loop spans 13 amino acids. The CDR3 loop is CAWSLGAADGYTF. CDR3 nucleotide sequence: TGTGCCTGGAGCTTGGGGGCGGCGGATGGCTACACCTTC.

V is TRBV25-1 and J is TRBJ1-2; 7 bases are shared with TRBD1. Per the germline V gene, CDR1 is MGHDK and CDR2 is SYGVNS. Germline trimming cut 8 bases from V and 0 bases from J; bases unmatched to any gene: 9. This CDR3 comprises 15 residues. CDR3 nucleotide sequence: TGTGCCAGCGGGGATGGGACAGCACCTAACTATGGCTACACCTTC. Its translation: CASGDGTAPNYGYTF.

The CDR3: CASSSPARRTAYNEQFF. The CDR3 region has the DNA TGTGCCAGCAGCTCCCCGGCCCGTAGAACGGCCTACAATGAGCAGTTCTTC. This chain links TRBV28 with TRBJ2-1; D gene uncertain. The germline CDR1 and CDR2 sequences are MDHEN and SYDVKM. V was pared by 6 bases and J by 2 bases, with 20 bases between. CDR3 length: 17 residues.

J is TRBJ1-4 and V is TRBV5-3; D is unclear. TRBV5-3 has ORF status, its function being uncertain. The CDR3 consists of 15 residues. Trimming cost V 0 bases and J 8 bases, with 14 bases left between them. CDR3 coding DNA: TGTGCCAGAAGCTTGGCGGACCGGCCTGCGGAAAAACTGTTTTTT. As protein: CARSLADRPAEKLFF.

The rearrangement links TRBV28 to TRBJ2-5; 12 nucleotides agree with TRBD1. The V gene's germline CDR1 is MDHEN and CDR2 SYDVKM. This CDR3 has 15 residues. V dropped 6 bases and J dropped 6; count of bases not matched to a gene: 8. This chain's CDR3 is CASRTGTGGVQTQYF. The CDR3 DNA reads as TGTGCCAGCAGAACCGGGACAGGGGGCGTTCAGACCCAGTACTTC.

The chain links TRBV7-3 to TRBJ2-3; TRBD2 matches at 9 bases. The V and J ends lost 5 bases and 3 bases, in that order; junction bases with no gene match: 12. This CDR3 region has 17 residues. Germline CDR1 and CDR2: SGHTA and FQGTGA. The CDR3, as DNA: TGTGCCAGCAGCAATAGCGGGAGAATTCTAAGGACAGATACGCAGTATTTT. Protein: CASSNSGRILRTDTQYF.

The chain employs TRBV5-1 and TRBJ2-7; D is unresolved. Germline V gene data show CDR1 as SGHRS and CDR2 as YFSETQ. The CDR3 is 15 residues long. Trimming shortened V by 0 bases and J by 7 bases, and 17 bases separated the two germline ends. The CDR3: CASSLGLTGGLEQYF. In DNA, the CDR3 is TGCGCCAGCAGCTTGGGATTGACCGGCGGATTGGAGCAGTACTTC.

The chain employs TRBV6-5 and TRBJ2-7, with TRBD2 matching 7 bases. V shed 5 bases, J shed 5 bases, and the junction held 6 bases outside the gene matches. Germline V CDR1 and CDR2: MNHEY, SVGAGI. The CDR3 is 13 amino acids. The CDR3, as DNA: TGTGCCAGCAGTAGCGGGGACCCCCACGAGCAGTACTTC. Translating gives CASSSGDPHEQYF.

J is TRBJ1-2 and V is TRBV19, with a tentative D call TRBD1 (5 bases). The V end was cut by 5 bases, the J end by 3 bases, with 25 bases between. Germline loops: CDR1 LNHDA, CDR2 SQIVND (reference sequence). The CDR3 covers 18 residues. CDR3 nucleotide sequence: TGTGCCAGTAGTGGGGCCGAGGACCGGGACGGTGGGTACTATGGCTACACCTTC. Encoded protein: CASSGAEDRDGGYYGYTF.

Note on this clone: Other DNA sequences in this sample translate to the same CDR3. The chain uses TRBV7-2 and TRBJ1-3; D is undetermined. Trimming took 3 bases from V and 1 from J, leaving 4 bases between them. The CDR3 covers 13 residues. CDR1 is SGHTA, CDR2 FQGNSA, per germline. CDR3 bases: TGTGCCAGCAGCTTGAGTTCTGGAAACACCATATATTTT. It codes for CASSLSSGNTIYF.

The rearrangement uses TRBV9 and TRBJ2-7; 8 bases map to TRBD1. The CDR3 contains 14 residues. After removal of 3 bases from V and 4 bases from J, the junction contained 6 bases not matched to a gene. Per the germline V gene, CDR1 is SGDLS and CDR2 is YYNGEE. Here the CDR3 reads CASSAPGQEYEQYF. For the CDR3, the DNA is TGTGCCAGCAGCGCGCCGGGACAGGAATACGAGCAGTACTTC.

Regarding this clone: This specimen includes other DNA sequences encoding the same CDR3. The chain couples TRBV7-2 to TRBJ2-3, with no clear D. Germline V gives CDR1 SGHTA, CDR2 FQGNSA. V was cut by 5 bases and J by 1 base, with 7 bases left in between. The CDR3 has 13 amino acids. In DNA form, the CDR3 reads TGTGCCAGCAGCCCCGGAGGCACAGATACGCAGTATTTT. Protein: CASSPGGTDTQYF.

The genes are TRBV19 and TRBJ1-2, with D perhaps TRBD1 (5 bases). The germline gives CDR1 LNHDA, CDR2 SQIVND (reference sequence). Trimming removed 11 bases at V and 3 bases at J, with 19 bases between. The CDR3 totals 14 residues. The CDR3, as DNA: TGTGCCTCCACCCAGGTTGGCAGGGACTATGGCTACACCTTC. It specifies CASTQVGRDYGYTF.

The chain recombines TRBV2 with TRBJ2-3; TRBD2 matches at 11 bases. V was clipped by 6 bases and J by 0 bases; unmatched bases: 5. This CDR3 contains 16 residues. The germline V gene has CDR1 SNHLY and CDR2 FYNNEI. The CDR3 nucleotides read TGTGCCAGCAGCATGGGACTAGCGGCTAGCACAGATACGCAGTATTTT. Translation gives CASSMGLAASTDTQYF.

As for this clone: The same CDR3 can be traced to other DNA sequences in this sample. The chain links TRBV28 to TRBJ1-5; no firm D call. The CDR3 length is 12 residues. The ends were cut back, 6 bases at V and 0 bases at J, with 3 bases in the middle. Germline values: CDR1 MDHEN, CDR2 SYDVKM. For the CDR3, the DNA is TGTGCCAGCAGCGTTAGCAATCAGCCCCAGCATTTT. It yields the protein CASSVSNQPQHF.

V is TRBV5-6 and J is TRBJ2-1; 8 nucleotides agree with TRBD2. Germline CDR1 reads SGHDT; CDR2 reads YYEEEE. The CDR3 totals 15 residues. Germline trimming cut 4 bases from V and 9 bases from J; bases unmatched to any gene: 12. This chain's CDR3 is CASSLRPGTRAEQFF. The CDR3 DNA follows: TGTGCCAGCAGCCTCCGTCCCGGGACTAGGGCTGAGCAGTTCTTC.

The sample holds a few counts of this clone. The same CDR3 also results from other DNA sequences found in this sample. The CDR3 here is CASSVGGGNTIYF. The CDR3 DNA is TGTGCCAGCAGCGTAGGCGGGGGAAACACCATATATTTT. J is TRBJ1-3 and V is TRBV9; no definite D call. From germline, CDR1 is SGDLS and CDR2 YYNGEE. The CDR3 covers 13 residues. V was clipped by 0 bases and J by 4 bases, with 5 bases between them.

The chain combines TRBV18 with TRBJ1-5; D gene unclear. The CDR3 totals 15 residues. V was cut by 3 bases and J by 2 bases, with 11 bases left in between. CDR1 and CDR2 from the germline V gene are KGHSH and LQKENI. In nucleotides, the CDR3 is TGTGCCAGCTCACCCGTTTCTGGCGGCAATCAGCCCCAGCATTTT. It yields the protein CASSPVSGGNQPQHF.

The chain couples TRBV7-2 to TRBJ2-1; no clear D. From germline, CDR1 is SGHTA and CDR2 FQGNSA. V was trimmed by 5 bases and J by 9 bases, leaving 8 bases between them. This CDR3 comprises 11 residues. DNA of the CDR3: TGTGCCAGCAGCGCAAGGAGTGAGCAGTTCTTC. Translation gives CASSARSEQFF.

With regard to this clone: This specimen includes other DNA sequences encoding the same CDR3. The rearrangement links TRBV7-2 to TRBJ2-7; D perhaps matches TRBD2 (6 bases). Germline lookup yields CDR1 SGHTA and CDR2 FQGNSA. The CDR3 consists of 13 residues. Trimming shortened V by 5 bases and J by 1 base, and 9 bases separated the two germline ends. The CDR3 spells CASSPSGSYEQYF. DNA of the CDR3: TGTGCCAGCAGCCCCAGCGGGTCCTACGAGCAGTACTTC. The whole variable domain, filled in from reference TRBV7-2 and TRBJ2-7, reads GAGVSQSPSNKVTEKGKDVELRCDPISGHTALYWYRQSLGQGLEFLIYFQGNSAPDKSGLPSDRFSAERTGGSVSTLTIQRTQQEDSAVYLCASSPSGSYEQYFGPGTRLTVT.